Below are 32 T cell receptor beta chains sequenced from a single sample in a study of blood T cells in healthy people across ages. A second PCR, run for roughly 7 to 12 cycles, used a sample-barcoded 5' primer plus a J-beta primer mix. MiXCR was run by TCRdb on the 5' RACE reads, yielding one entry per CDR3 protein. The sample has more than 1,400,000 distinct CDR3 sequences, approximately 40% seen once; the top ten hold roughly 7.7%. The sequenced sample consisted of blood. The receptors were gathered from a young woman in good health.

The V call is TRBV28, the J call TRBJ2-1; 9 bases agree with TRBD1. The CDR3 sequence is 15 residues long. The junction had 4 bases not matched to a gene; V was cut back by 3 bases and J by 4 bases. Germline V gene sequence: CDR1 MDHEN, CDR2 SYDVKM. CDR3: CASSFRGQGYNEQFF. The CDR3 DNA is TGTGCCAGCAGTTTCCGGGGACAGGGATACAATGAGCAGTTCTTC.

CDR3 DNA sequence: TGCGCCAGCAGCTTGGCCCAGGGTACGAAGACTGAAGCTTTCTTT. Amino acids: CASSLAQGTKTEAFF. The chain joins TRBV5-1 to TRBJ1-1, with D possibly TRBD1 on 5 matching bases. Trimming stripped 0 bases from V and 5 bases from J, with 14 bases between. The CDR3 totals 15 residues. Germline CDR1 and CDR2: SGHRS and YFSETQ.

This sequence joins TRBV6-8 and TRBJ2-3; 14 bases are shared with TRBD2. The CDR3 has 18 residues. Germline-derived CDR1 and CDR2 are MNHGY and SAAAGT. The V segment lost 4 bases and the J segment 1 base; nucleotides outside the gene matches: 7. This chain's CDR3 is CASSCPGLAGVGTDTQYF. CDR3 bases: TGTGCCAGCAGTTGCCCGGGACTAGCGGGAGTGGGCACAGATACGCAGTATTTT.

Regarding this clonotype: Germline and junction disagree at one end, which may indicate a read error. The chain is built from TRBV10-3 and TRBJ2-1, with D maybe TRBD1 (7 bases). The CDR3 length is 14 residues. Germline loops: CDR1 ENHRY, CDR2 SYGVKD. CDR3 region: CAVSPARGDSEQFF. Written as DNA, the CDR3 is TGTGCCGTCAGCCCGGCAAGGGGGGACAGTGAGCAGTTCTTC.

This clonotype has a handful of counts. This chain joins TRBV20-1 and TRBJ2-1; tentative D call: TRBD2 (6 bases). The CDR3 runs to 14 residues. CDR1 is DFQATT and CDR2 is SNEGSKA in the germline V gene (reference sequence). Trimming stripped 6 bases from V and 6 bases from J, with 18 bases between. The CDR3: CSASSGFGRNEQFF. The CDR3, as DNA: TGCAGTGCCAGCAGCGGGTTCGGGCGCAATGAGCAGTTCTTC.

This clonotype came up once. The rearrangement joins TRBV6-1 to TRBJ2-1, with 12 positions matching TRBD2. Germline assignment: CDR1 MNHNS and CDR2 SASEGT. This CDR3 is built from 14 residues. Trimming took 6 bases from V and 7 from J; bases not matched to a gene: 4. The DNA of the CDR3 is TGTGCCAGCAGACTGACTAGCGGGGGTAATGAGCAGTTCTTC. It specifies CASRLTSGGNEQFF.

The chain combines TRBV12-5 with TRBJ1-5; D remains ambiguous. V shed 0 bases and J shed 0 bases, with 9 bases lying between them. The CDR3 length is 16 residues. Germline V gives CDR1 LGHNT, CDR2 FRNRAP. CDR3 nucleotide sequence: TGTGCTAGTGGTTTGGTAACCGGCCTTAGCAATCAGCCCCAGCATTTT. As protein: CASGLVTGLSNQPQHF.

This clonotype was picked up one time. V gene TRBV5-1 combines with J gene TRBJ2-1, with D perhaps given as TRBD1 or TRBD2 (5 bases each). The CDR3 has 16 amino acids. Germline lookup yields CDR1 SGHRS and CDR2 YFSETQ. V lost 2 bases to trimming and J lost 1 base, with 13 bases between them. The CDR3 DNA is TGCGCCAGCAGCTTCAGAGGGGACGGGTCCTACAATGAGCAGTTCTTC. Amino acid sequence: CASSFRGDGSYNEQFF. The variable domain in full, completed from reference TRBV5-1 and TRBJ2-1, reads KAGVTQTPRYLIKTRGQQVTLSCSPISGHRSVSWYQQTPGQGLQFLFEYFSETQRNKGNFPGRFSGRQFSNSRSEMNVSTLELGDSALYLCASSFRGDGSYNEQFFGPGTRLTVL.

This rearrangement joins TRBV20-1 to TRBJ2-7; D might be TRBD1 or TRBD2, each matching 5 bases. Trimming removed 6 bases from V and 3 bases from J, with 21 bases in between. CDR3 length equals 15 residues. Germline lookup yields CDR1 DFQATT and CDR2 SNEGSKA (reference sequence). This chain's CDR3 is CSAPGTIEVYYEQYF. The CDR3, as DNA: TGCAGTGCCCCGGGGACCATAGAGGTGTACTACGAGCAGTACTTC.

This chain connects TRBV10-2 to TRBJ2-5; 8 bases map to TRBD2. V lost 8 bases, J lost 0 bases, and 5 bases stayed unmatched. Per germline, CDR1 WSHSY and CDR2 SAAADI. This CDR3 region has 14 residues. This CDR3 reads CASSIAGYQETQYF. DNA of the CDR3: TGCGCCAGCTCAATAGCGGGGTACCAAGAGACCCAGTACTTC.

CDR3 DNA sequence: TGTGCCAGCTCACCATTTGGTCAGGGCTCCTCCTACGAGCAGTACTTC. Translating it yields CASSPFGQGSSYEQYF. V usage is TRBV18 and J usage is TRBJ2-7, with a weak D call TRBD1 (5 bases). V gave up 2 bases and J gave up 0 bases, with 14 bases separating them. This CDR3 has 16 residues. Germline values: CDR1 KGHSH, CDR2 LQKENI.

CDR3 amino acids: CASSAGGGSSEVTQYF. CDR3 in DNA: TGCGCCAGCAGCGCCGGGGGAGGTAGCTCCGAGGTTACGCAGTATTTT. This chain joins TRBV5-1 and TRBJ2-3; D is possibly TRBD2 (6 bases). The germline V gene encodes CDR1 SGHRS and CDR2 YFSETQ. This CDR3 is 16 amino acids long. V gave up 4 bases and J gave up 8 bases, with 23 bases separating them. The full variable domain, in which reference TRBV5-1 and TRBJ2-3 provide the parts outside the CDR3, is KAGVTQTPRYLIKTRGQQVTLSCSPISGHRSVSWYQQTPGQGLQFLFEYFSETQRNKGNFPGRFSGRQFSNSRSEMNVSTLELGDSALYLCASSAGGGSSEVTQYFGPGTRLTVL.

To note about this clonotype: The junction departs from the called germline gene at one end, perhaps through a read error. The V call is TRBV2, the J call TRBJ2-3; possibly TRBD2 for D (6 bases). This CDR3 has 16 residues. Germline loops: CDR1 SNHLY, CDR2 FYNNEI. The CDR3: CVSSERAGYGTDTQYF. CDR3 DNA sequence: TGTGTCAGCAGTGAGAGGGCGGGGTACGGCACAGATACGCAGTATTTT.

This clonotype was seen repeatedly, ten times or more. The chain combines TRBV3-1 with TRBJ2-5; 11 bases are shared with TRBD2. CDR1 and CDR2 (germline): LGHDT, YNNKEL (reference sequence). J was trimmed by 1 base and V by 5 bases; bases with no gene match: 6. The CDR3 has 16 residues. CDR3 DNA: TGTGCCAGCAGCAATCTAGCGGGGGGAACCCAAGAGACCCAGTACTTC. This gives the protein CASSNLAGGTQETQYF.

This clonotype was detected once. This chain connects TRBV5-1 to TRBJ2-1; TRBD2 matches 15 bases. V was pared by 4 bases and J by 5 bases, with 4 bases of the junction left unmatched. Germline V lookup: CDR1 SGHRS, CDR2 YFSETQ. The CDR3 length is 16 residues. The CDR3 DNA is TGCGCCAGCAGCCTTAGGACTAGCGGGAGGGACAATGAGCAGTTCTTC. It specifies CASSLRTSGRDNEQFF.

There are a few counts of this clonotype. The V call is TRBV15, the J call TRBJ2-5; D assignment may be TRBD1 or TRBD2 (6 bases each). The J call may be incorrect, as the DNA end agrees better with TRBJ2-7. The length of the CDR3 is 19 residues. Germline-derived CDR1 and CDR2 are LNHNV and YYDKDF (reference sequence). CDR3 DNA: TGTGCCACCAGCAGAGATCCCAAGGGGGGTTCCCGACCAAACTACGAGCAGTACTTC. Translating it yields CATSRDPKGGSRPNYEQYF.

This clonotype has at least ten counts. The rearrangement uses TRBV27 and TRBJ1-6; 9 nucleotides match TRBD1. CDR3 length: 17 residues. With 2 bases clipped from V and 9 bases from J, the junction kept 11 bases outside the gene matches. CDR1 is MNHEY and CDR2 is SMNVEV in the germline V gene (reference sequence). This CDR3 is CASSLTSGTGRRSPLHF. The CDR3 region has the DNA TGTGCCAGCAGTTTAACATCCGGGACAGGGAGGCGTTCACCCCTCCACTTT.

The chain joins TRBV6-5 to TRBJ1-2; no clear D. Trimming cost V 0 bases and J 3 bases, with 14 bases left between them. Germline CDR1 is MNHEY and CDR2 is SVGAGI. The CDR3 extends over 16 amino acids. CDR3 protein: CASSYSSGRADYGYTF. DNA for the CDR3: TGTGCCAGCAGTTACTCGAGTGGCCGTGCAGACTATGGCTACACCTTC.

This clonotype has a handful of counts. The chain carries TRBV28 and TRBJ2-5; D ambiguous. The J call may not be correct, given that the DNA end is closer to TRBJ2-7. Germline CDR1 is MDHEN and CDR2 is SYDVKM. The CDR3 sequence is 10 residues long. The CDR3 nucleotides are TGTGCCAGCGGACGTCACGAGCAGTACTTC. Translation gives CASGRHEQYF.

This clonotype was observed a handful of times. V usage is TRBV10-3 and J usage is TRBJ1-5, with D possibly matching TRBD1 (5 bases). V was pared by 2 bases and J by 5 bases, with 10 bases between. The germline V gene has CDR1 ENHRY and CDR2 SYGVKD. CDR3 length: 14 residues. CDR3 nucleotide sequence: TGTGCCATCAGTGAGGGGATGGGACATCAGCCCCAGCATTTT. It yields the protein CAISEGMGHQPQHF.

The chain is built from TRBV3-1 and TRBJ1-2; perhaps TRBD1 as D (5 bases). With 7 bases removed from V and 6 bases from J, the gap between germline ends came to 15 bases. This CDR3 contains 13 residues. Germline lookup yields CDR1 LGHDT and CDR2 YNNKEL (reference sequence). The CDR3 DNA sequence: TGTGCCAGCACCCTCGGTTGGGGGGATGGCTACACCTTC. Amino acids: CASTLGWGDGYTF.

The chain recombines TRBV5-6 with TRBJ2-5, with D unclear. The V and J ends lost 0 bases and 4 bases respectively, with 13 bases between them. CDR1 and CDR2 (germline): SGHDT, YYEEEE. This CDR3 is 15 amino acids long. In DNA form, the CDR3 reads TGTGCCAGCAGCTTGGGAATTAACTCTATAGAGACCCAGTACTTC. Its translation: CASSLGINSIETQYF.

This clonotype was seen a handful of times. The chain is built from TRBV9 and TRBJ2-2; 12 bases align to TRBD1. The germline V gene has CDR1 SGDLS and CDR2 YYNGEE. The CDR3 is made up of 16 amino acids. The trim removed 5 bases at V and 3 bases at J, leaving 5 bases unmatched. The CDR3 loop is CASRAGTGGHTGELFF. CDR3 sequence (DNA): TGTGCCAGCAGGGCCGGGACAGGGGGCCACACCGGGGAGCTGTTTTTT.

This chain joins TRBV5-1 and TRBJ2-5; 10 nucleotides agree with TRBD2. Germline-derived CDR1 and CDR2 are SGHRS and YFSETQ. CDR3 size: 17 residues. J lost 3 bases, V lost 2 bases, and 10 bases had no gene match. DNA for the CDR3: TGCGCCAGCAGCTTCCGCCGGACTAGCGGAGACGAAGAGACCCAGTACTTC. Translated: CASSFRRTSGDEETQYF.

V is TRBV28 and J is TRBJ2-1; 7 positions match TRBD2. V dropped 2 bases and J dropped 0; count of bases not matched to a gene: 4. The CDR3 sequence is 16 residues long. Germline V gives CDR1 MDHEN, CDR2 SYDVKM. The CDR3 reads CASSLRDYDSYNEQFF. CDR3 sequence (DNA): TGTGCCAGCAGTTTACGGGACTATGACTCCTACAATGAGCAGTTCTTC. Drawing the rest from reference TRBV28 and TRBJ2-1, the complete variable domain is DVKVTQSSRYLVKRTGEKVFLECVQDMDHENMFWYRQDPGLGLRLIYFSYDVKMKEKGDIPEGYSVSREKKERFSLILESASTNQTSMYLCASSLRDYDSYNEQFFGPGTRLTVL.

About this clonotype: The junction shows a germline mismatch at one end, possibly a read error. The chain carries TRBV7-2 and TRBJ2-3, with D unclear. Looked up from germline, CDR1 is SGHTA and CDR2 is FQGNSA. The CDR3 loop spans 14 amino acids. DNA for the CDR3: TGTGCCTGCAGCTACGGCCCCTTCCCAGATACGCAGTATTTT. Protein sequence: CACSYGPFPDTQYF.

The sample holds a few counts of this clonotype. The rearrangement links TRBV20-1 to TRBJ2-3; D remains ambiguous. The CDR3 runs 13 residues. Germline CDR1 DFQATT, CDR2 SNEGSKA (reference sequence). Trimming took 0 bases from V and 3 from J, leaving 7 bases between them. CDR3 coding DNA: TGCAGTGCTAGAGATGAGGAAACAGATACGCAGTATTTT. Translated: CSARDEETDTQYF.

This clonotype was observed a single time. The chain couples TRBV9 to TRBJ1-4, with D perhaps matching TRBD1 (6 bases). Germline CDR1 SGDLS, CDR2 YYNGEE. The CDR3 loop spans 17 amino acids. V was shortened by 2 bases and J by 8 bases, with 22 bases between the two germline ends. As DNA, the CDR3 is TGTGCCAGCAGCGTGGGGGGTATTGTGGGGGGCGACGAAAAACTGTTTTTT. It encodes CASSVGGIVGGDEKLFF.

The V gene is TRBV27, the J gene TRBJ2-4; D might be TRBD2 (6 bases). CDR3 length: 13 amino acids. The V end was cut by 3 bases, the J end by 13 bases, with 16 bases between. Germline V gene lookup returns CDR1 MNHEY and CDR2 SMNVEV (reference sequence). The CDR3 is CASSFRLLREQYF. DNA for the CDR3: TGTGCCAGCAGTTTTCGACTACTTCGGGAGCAGTACTTC.

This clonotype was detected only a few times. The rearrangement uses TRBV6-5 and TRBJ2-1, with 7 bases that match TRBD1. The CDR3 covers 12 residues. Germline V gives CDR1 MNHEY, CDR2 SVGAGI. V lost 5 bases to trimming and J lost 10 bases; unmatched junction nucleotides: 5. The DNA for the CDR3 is TGTGCCAGCAGTACCCCGGGACAGGAGCAGTTCTTC. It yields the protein CASSTPGQEQFF.

The CDR3 loop is CASSREGRLQFF. The CDR3 DNA reads TGCGCCAGCAGCAGAGAGGGACGCTTACAGTTCTTC. This chain links TRBV4-1 with TRBJ2-1; D may match TRBD1 or TRBD2 (5 bases each). The CDR3 is made up of 12 amino acids. V shed 5 bases and J shed 13 bases, with 15 bases lying between them. Looked up from germline, CDR1 is MGHRA and CDR2 is YSYEKL.

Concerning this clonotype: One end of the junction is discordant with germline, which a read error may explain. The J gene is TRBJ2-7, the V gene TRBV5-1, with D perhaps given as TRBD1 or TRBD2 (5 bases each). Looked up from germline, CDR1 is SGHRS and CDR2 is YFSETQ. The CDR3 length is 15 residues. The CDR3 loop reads CASSPQGEAVYEQYF. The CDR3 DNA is TGCGCCAGCAGCCCCCAGGGCGAAGCGGTATACGAGCAGTATTTC.